This T cell receptor (beta chain) was sequenced during a study of CD8 T cells in ankylosing spondylitis. The study's findings and limits: Significantly higher representation of disease-linked clones was reported for matched ankylosing spondylitis synovial fluid. Reactive arthritis synovial fluid and blood previously showed some of these motif variants. What appeared characteristic of ankylosing spondylitis blood was a TCR beta motif of 7 or 8 highly homologous variants.

A few counts support this clonotype. Its specificity is unknown. The germline CDR1 and CDR2 sequences are LGHNA and YNFKEQ. V was trimmed by 4 bases and J by 5 bases, leaving 15 bases between them. The CDR3 is 14 residues long. Quantitative 5'-RACE with molecular barcodes generated TCR beta libraries. TCRdb called the 5' RACE reads again in MiXCR, with one record for every CDR3 protein. The repertoire consists of roughly 150,000 distinct CDR3 sequences, with 6% to 8.5% occurring once and the leading ten covering approximately 13%. This clonotype was obtained from a female donor with ankylosing spondylitis or in good health (not recorded which). The V gene is TRBV4-2, the J gene TRBJ2-7, with D unclear. Sequencing was carried out using blood, either unsorted or a sorted T cell fraction (not recorded which). CDR3 sequence: CASSLANPLNEQYF. The CDR3 region has the DNA TGTGCCAGCAGCCTCGCCAACCCGTTGAACGAGCAGTACTTC.